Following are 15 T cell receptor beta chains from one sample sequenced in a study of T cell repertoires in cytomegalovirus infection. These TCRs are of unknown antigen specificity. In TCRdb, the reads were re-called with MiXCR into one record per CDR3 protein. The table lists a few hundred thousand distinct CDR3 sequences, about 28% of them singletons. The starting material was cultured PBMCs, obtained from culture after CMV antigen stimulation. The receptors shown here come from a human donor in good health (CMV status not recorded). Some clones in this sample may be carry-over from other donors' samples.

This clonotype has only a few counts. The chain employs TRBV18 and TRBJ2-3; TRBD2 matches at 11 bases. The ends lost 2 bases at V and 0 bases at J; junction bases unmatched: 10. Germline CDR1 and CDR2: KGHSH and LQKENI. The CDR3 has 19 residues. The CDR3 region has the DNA TGTGCCAGCTCACCAGGGCTAGCGGGAGGACCTCAAAGCACAGATACGCAGTATTTT. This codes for CASSPGLAGGPQSTDTQYF.

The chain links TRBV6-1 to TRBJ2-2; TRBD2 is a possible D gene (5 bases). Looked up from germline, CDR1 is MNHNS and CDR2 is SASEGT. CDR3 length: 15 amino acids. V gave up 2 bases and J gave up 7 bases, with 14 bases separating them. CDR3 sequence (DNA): TGTGCCAGCAGTGAACGACGGGGAGCTGGCGGGGAGCTGTTTTTT. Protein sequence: CASSERRGAGGELFF.

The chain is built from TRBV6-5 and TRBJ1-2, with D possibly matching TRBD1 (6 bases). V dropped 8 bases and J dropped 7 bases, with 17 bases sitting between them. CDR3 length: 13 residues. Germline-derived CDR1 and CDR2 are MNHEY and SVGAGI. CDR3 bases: TGTGCCAGCGGGGGTGGGGGGGGCGCTGGCTACACCTTC. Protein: CASGGGGGAGYTF.

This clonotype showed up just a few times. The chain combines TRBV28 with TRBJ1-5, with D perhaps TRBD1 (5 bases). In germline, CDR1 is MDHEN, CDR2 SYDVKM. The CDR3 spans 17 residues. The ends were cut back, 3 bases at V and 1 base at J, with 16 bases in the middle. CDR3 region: CASSFRDGLVSNQPQHF. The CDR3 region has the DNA TGTGCCAGCAGTTTCCGGGACGGCCTTGTGAGCAATCAGCCCCAGCATTTT.

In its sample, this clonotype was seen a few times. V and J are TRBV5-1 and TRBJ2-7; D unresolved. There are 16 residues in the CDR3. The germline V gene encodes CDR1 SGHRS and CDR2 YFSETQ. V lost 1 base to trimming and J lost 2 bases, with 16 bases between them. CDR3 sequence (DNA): TGCGCCAGCAGCTTGATGTCTAATAGGCAGGCCTACGAGCAGTACTTC. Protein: CASSLMSNRQAYEQYF. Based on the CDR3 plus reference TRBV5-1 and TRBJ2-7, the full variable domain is KAGVTQTPRYLIKTRGQQVTLSCSPISGHRSVSWYQQTPGQGLQFLFEYFSETQRNKGNFPGRFSGRQFSNSRSEMNVSTLELGDSALYLCASSLMSNRQAYEQYFGPGTRLTVT.

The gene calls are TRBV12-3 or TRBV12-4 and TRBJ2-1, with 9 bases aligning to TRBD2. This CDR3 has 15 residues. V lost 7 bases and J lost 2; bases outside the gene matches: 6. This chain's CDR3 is CASTQSGGTYNEQFF. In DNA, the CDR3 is TGTGCCAGCACCCAAAGCGGGGGGACCTACAATGAGCAGTTCTTC.

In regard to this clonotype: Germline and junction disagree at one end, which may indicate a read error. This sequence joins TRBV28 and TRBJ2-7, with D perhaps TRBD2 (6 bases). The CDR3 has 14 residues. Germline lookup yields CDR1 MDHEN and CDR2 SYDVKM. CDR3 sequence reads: CASSLSGETYAQYF. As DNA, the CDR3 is TGTGCCAGCAGTTTATCGGGGGAAACCTACGCGCAGTACTTC.

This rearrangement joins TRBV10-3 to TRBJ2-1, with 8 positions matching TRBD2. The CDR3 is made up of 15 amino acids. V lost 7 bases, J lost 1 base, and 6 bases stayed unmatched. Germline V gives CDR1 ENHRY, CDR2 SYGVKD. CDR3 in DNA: TGTGCCATCACGAGCGGGAGAGGGTCCTACAATGAGCAGTTCTTC. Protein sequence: CAITSGRGSYNEQFF.

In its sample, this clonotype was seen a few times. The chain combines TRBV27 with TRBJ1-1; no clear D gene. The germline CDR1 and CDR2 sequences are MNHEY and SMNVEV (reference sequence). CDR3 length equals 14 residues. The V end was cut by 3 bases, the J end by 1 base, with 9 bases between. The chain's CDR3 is CASSFGHTNTEAFF. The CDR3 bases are TGTGCCAGCAGTTTCGGGCACACGAACACTGAAGCTTTCTTT.

The CDR3 region has the DNA TGTGCCAGCAGCAATGGACAGGGCCTAAATCAGCCCCAGCATTTT. As protein: CASSNGQGLNQPQHF. V usage is TRBV7-2 and J usage is TRBJ1-5; 8 bases map to TRBD1. V gave up 5 bases and J gave up 4 bases; unmatched junction bases: 7. This CDR3 spans 15 amino acids. Germline V CDR1 and CDR2: SGHTA, FQGNSA.

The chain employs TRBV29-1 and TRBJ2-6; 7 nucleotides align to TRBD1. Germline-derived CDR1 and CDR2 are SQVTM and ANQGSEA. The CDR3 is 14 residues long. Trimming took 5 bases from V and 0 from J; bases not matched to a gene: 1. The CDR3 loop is CSVRQGSGANVLTF. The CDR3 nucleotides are TGCAGCGTTAGACAGGGCTCTGGGGCCAACGTCCTGACTTTC.

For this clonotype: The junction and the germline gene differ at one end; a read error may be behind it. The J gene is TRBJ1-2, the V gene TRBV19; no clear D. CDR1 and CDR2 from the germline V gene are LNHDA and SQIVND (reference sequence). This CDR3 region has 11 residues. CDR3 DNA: TGTGACAGTTCGGAGGACTATGGCTACACCTTC. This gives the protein CDSSEDYGYTF.

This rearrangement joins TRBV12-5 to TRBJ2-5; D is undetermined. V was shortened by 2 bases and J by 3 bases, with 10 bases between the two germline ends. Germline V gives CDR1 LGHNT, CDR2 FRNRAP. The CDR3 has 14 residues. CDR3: CASGLHGREETQYF. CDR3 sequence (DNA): TGTGCTAGTGGTTTGCACGGCAGAGAAGAGACCCAGTACTTC.

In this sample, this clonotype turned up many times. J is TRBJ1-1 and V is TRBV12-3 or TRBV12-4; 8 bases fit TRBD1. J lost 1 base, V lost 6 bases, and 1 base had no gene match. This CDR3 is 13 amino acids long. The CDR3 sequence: CASRGQENTEAFF. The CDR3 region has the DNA TGTGCCAGCAGGGGACAGGAGAACACTGAAGCTTTCTTT.

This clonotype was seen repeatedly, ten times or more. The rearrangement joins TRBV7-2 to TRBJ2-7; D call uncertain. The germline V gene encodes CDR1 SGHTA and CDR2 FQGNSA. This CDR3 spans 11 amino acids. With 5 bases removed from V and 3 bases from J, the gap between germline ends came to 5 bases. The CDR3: CASSLFYEQYF. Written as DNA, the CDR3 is TGTGCCAGCAGCCTTTTCTACGAGCAGTACTTC.